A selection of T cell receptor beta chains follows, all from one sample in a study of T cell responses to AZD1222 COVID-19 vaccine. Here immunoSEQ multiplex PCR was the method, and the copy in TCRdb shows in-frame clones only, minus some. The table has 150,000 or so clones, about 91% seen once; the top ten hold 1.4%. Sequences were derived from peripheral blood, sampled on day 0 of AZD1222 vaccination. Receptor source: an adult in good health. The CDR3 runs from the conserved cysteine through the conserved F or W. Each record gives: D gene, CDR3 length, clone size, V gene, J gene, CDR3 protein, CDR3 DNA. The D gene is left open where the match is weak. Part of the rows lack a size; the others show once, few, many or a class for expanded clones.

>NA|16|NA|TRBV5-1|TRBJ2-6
CASSLTTGTGANVLTF
TGCGCCAGCAGCTTGACCACAGGGACCGGGGCCAACGTCCTGACTTTC
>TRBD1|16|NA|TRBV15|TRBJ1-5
CATSSSTGVGNQPQHF
TGTGCCACCAGCAGTTCGACAGGGGTAGGCAATCAGCCCCAGCATTTT
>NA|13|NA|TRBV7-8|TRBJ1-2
CASTRLREGGYTF
TGTGCCAGCACCCGCCTCCGGGAAGGTGGCTACACCTTC
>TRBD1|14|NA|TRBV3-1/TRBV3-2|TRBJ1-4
CASSQDPGGATRFF
TGTGCCAGCAGCCAAGACCCAGGGGGCGCGACTCGATTTTTT
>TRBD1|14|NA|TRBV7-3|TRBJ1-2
CASAPRQGSMGYTF
TGTGCCAGCGCACCGAGACAGGGTTCTATGGGCTACACCTTC
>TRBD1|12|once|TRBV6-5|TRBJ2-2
CASRQGAGELFF
TGTGCCAGCAGACAGGGGGCCGGGGAGCTGTTTTTT
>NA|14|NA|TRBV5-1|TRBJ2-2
CASSTDGGSGELFF
TGCGCCAGCAGCACCGACGGTGGCTCCGGGGAGCTGTTTTTT
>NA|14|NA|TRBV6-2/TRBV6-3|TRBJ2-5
CASSYFRGRETQYF
TGTGCCAGCAGTTACTTTCGGGGTCGGGAGACCCAGTACTTC
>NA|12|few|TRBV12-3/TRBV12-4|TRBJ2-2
CASSLGTGELFF
TGTGCCAGCAGTTTGGGCACCGGGGAGCTGTTTTTT
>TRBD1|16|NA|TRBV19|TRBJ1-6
CASSTGTGTGSSPLHF
TGTGCCAGTAGTACGGGAACCGGGACAGGGTCGTCACCCCTCCACTTT
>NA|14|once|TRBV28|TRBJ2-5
CASSQLQVGETQYF
TGTGCCAGCAGCCAACTCCAAGTGGGGGAGACCCAGTACTTC
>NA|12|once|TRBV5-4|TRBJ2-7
CASSLRHHEQYF
TGTGCCAGCAGCTTGCGGCATCACGAGCAGTACTTC
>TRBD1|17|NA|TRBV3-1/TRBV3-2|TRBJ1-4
CASSQLTGGKANEKLFF
TGTGCCAGCAGCCAACTGACAGGGGGAAAAGCTAATGAAAAACTGTTTTTT
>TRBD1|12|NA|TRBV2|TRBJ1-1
CASNYRGAKAFF
TGTGCCAGCAACTACAGGGGGGCGAAGGCTTTCTTT
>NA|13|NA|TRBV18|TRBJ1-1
CASSPQSNTEAFF
TGTGCCAGCTCACCCCAATCTAACACTGAAGCTTTCTTT
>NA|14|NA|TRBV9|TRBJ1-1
CASSVDARAGEAFF
TGTGCCAGCAGCGTAGATGCCAGGGCGGGTGAAGCTTTCTTT
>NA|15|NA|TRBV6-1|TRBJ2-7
CASSEEDGRPYEQYF
TGTGCCAGCAGTGAAGAAGACGGTAGACCCTACGAGCAGTACTTC
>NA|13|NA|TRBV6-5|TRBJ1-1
CASSYNFNTEAFF
TGTGCCAGCAGTTACAACTTTAACACTGAAGCTTTCTTT
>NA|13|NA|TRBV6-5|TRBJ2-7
CASSYGTSYEQYF
TGTGCCAGCAGTTACGGGACCTCTTACGAGCAGTACTTC
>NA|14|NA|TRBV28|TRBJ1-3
CASTKGETGNTIYF
TGTGCCAGCACGAAAGGGGAAACTGGAAACACCATATATTTT
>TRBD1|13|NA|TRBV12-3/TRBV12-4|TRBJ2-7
CATGRQGRYEQYF
TGTGCCACGGGGAGACAGGGGCGCTACGAGCAGTACTTC
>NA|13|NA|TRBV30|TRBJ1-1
CAWSVLRNTEAFF
TGTGCCTGGAGTGTACTCAGGAACACTGAAGCTTTCTTT
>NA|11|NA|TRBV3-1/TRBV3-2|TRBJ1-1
CASSTGPYAFF
TGTGCCAGCAGCACGGGCCCGTACGCTTTCTTT
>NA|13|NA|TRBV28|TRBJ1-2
CASTVPLSYGYTF
TGTGCCAGCACTGTGCCCCTGAGCTATGGCTACACCTTC
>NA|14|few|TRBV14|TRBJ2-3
CASRGGTSTDTQYF
TGTGCCAGCAGAGGCGGAACCAGCACAGATACGCAGTATTTT
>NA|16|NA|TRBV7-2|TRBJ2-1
CASSLTGEYAANEQFF
TGTGCCAGCAGCTTAACGGGAGAGTATGCGGCGAATGAGCAGTTCTTC
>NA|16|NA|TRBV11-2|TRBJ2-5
CASSFVGAGYQETQYF
TGTGCCAGCAGCTTTGTGGGGGCAGGGTACCAAGAGACCCAGTACTTC
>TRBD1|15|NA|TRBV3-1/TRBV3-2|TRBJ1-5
CASSRDGTGGQPQHF
TGTGCCAGCAGCCGTGACGGGACAGGGGGTCAGCCCCAGCATTTT
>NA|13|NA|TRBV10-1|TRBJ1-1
CASSESGGTEAFF
TGCGCCAGCAGTGAGTCGGGGGGGACTGAAGCTTTCTTT
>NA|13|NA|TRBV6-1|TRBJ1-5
CASSDTVFQPQHF
TGTGCCAGCAGTGACACGGTTTTTCAGCCCCAGCATTTT
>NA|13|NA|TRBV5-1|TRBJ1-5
CASSLSGNQPQHF
TGCGCCAGCAGCTTGTCGGGTAATCAGCCCCAGCATTTT
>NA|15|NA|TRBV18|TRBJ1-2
CASSPNREEGYGYTF
TGTGCCAGCTCACCTAACAGGGAGGAGGGCTATGGCTACACCTTC
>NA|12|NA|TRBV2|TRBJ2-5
CASSDYRRGQYF
TGTGCCAGCAGTGATTACCGGAGGGGCCAGTACTTC
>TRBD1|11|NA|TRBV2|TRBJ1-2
CAIPQGSGYTF
TGTGCCATCCCACAGGGGTCTGGCTACACCTTC
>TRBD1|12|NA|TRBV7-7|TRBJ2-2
CASSLGQGELFF
TGTGCTAGCAGCCTGGGACAGGGGGAGCTGTTTTTT
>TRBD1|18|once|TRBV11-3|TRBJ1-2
CASSRQGGGPRLNYGYTF
TGTGCCAGCAGCCGTCAGGGGGGCGGCCCAAGATTAAACTATGGCTACACCTTC
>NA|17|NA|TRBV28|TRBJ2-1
CASSYLLPASEYNEQFF
TGTGCCAGCAGCTACCTCCTCCCGGCTAGTGAGTACAATGAGCAGTTCTTC
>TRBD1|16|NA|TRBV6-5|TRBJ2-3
CASSYTGGLSTDTQYF
TGTGCCAGCAGTTACACAGGGGGCTTGAGCACAGATACGCAGTATTTT
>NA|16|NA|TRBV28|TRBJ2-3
CASTSGGTGLTDTQYF
TGTGCCAGCACCTCGGGGGGGACAGGGTTGACAGATACGCAGTATTTT
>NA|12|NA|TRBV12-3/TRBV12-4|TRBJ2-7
CASSFGGYEQYF
TGTGCTAGCAGTTTCGGTGGTTACGAGCAGTACTTC
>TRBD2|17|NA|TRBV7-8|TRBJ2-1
CASSLETGTSGRNEQFF
TGTGCCAGCAGCTTAGAGACCGGGACTAGCGGACGCAATGAGCAGTTCTTC
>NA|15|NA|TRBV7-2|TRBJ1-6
CASSSGSQDNSPLHF
TGTGCCAGCAGCTCAGGGTCCCAAGATAATTCACCCCTCCACTTT
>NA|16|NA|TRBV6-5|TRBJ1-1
CASSYSLVAGKAEAFF
TGTGCCAGCAGTTATTCCTTGGTGGCCGGGAAGGCTGAAGCTTTCTTT
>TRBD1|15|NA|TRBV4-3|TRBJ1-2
CASSPYGTGNYGYTF
TGCGCCAGCAGCCCCTACGGGACAGGGAACTATGGCTACACCTTC
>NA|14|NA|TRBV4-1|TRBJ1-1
CASSQKQGGTEAFF
TGCGCCAGCAGCCAAAAACAGGGTGGCACTGAAGCTTTCTTT
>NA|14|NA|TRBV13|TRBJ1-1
CASSKGFMNTEAFF
TGTGCCAGCAGCAAAGGGTTTATGAACACTGAAGCTTTCTTT
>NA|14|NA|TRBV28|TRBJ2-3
CASIRSASTDTQYF
TGTGCCAGCATCCGGAGCGCTAGCACAGATACGCAGTATTTT
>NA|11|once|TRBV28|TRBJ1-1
CASSLAGVAFF
TGTGCCAGCAGTTTAGCAGGGGTGGCTTTCTTT